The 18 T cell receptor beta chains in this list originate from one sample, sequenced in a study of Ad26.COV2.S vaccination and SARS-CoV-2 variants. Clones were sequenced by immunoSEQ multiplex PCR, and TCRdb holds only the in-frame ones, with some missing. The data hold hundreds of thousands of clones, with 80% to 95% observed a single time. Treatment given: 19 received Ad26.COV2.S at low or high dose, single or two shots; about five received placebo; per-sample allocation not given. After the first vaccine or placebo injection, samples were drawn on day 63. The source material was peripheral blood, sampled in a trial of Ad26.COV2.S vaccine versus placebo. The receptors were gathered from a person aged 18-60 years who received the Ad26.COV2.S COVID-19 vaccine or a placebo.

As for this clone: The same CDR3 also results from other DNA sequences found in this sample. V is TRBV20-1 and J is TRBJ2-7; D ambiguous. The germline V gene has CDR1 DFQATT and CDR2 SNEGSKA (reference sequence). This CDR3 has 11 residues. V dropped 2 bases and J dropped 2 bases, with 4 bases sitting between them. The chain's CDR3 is CSARLTYEQYF. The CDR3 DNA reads TGCAGTGCTAGACTGACCTACGAGCAGTACTTC.

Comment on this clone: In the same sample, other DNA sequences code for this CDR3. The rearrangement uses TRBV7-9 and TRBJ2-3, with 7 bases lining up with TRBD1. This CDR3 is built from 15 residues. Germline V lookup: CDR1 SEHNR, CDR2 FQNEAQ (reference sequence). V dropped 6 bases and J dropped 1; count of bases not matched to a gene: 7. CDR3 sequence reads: CASSLQGIGTDTQYF. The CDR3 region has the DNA TGTGCCAGCAGTCTACAGGGGATTGGCACAGATACGCAGTATTTT.

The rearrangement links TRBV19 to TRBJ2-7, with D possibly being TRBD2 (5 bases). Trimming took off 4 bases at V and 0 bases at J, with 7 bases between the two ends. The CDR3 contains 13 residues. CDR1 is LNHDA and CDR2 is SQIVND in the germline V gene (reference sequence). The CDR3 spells CASSREYSYEQYF. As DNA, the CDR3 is TGTGCCAGTAGTAGGGAGTACTCCTACGAGCAGTACTTC. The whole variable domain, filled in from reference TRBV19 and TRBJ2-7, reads DGGITQSPKYLFRKEGQNVTLSCEQNLNHDAMYWYRQDPGQGLRLIYYSQIVNDFQKGDIAEGYSVSREKKESFPLTVTSAQKNPTAFYLCASSREYSYEQYFGPGTRLTVT.

The CDR3 coding sequence is TGCGCCAGCAGTGAGTCAACTTCGTACGAGCAGTACTTC. Its protein is CASSESTSYEQYF. The chain combines TRBV10-2 with TRBJ2-7; D is undetermined. The CDR3 is 13 residues long. The V gene lost 0 bases and the J gene lost 4 bases, with 7 bases spanning the gap. In germline, CDR1 is WSHSY, CDR2 SAAADI.

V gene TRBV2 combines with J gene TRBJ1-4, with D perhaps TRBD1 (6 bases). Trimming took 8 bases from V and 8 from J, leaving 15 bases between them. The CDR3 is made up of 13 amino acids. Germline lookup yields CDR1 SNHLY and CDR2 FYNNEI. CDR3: CASLQGPREKLFF. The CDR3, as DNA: TGTGCCAGCCTACAGGGTCCGAGGGAAAAACTGTTTTTT.

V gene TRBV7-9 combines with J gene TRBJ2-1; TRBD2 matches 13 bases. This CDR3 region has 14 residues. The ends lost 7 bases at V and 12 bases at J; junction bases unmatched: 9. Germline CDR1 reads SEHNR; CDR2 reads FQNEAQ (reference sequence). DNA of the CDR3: TGTGCCAGCACTTCCTGGACTAGCGGGAGTCGGCAGTTCTTC. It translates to CASTSWTSGSRQFF.

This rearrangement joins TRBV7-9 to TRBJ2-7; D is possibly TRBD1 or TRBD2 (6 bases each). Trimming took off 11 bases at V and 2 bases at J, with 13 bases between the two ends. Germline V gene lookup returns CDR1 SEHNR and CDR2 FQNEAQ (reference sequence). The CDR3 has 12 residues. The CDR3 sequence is CAVGGLAYEQYF. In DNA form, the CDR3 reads TGTGCCGTAGGGGGACTTGCCTACGAGCAGTACTTC.

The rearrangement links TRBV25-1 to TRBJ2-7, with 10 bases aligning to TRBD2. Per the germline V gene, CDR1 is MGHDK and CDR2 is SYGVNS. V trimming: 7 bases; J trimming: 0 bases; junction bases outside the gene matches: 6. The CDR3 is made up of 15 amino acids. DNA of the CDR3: TGTGCCAGCACTGGAACTAGCGGGGACTCCTACGAGCAGTACTTC. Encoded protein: CASTGTSGDSYEQYF.

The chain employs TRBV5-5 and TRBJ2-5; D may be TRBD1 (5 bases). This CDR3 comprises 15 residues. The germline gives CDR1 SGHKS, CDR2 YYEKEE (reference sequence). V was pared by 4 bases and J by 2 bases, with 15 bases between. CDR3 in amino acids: CASSLLLDTQETQYF. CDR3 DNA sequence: TGTGCCAGCAGCCTGCTACTGGACACACAAGAGACCCAGTACTTC.

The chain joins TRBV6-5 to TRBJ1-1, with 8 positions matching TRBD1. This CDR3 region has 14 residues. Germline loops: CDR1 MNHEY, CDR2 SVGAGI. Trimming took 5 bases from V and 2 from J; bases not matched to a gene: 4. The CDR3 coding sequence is TGTGCCAGCAGTCACGACAGGGGAAACACTGAAGCTTTCTTT. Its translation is CASSHDRGNTEAFF.

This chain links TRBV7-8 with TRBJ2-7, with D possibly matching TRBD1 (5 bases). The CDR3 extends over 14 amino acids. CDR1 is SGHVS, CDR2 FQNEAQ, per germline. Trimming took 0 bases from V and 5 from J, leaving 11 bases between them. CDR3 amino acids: CASSLASGSHEQYF. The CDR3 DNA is TGTGCCAGCAGCTTAGCGTCAGGGTCCCACGAGCAGTACTTC. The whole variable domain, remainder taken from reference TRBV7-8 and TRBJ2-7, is GAGVSQSPRYKVAKRGQDVALRCDPISGHVSLFWYQQALGQGPEFLTYFQNEAQLDKSGLPSDRFFAERPEGSVSTLKIQRTQQEDSAVYLCASSLASGSHEQYFGPGTRLTVT.

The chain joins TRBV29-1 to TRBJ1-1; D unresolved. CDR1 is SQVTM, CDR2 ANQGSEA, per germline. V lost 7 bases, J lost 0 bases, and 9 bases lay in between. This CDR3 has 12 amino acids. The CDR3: CSGGPVNTEAFF. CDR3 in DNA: TGCAGCGGTGGGCCTGTGAACACTGAAGCTTTCTTT.

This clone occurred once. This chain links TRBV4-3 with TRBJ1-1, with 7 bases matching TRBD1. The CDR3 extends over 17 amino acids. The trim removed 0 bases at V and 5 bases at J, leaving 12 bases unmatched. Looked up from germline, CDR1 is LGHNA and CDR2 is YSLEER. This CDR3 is CASSQDPAGGLRTEAFF. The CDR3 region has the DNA TGCGCCAGCAGCCAAGACCCCGCAGGGGGTTTGAGGACTGAAGCTTTCTTT.

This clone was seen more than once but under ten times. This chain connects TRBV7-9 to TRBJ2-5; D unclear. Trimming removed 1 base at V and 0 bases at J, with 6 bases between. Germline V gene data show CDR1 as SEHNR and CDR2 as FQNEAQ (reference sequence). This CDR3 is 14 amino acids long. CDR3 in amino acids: CASSLGRNQETQYF. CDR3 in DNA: TGTGCCAGCAGCTTAGGTCGTAACCAAGAGACCCAGTACTTC.

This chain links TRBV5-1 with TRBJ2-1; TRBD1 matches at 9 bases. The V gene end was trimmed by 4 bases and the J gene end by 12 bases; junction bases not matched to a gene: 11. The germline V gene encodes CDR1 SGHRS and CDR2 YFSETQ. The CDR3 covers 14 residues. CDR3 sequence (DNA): TGCGCCAGCAGCATAGGGACAGGGAGGGCCTGGCAGTTCTTC. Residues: CASSIGTGRAWQFF.

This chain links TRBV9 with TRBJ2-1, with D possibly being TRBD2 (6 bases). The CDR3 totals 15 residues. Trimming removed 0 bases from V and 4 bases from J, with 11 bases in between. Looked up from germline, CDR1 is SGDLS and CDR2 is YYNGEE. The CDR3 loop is CASSVAGAFYNEQFF. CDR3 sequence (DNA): TGTGCCAGCAGCGTAGCGGGAGCCTTTTACAATGAGCAGTTCTTC.

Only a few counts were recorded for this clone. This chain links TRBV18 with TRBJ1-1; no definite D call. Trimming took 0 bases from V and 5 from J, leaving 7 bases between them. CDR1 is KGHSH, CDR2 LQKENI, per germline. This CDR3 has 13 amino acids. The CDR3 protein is CASSPPGRTEAFF. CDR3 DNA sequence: TGTGCCAGCTCACCACCTGGGAGGACTGAAGCTTTCTTT. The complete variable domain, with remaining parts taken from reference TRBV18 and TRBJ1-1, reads NAGVMQNPRHLVRRRGQEARLRCSPMKGHSHVYWYRQLPEEGLKFMVYLQKENIIDESGMPKERFSAEFPKEGPSILRIQQVVRGDSAAYFCASSPPGRTEAFFGQGTRLTVV.

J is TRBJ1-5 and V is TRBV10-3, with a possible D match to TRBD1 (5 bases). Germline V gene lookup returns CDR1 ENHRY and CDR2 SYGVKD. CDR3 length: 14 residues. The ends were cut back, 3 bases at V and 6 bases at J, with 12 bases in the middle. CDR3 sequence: CAISDEQVRQPQHF. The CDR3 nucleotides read TGTGCCATCAGTGATGAACAGGTTCGTCAGCCCCAGCATTTT.